The T cell receptor beta chain under discussion was sequenced for a study of T-cell memory formation after mild COVID-19. Constant-segment-primed 5'RACE gave TCR alpha and TCR beta cDNA libraries with sample barcodes and UMIs. TCRdb re-derived calls from the 5' RACE reads in MiXCR, one entry per CDR3 protein. The repertoire consists of roughly 550,000 distinct CDR3 sequences, with 20% occurring once and the leading ten covering roughly an eighth. J was trimmed by 5 bases and V by 9 bases; bases with no gene match: 10. Germline CDR1 MNHNS, CDR2 SASEGT. The CDR3 totals 14 residues. Study-level results: Later expanders leaned CD4+, whereas clones that contracted between day 15 and 85 were balanced CD4/CD8. Second-wave clones with a day 37 peak had unconfirmed SARS-CoV-2 specificity. CD4+ contracting clones were found mainly in CM and EM, and CD8+ ones in EMRA.

This clonotype was found a few times. Antigen unknown. This clonotype originated in an adult woman who had mild COVID-19 (a few samples of this study predate the infection). Cell type and time point are not known. V and J are TRBV6-1 and TRBJ1-1; 9 nucleotides align to TRBD1. Sequencing used PBMCs or a T cell subset sorted from them (not recorded which). The CDR3 is CASTGGVGDTEAFF. Here the CDR3 DNA reads TGTGCCAGTACAGGGGGCGTTGGGGATACTGAAGCTTTCTTT.